These 31 T cell receptor beta chains originate from one sample sequenced in a study of CD8 T cells in Susac syndrome. RNA was extracted with the RNeasy kit, and a quantity of roughly 0.5 to 1 ug was reverse transcribed using random hexamers. One entry per CDR3 protein, called by TCRdb with MiXCR from the immunoSEQ multiplex PCR reads. This repertoire shows approximately 230,000 distinct CDR3 sequences, approximately 92% found once; its top ten account for about 0.07%. The source material was CD4+ T cells from PBMCs. The receptors stem from a human donor with multiple sclerosis.

This sequence joins TRBV7-9 and TRBJ1-1; D remains ambiguous. The CDR3 is 16 amino acids. The ends were cut back, 0 bases at V and 0 bases at J, with 11 bases in the middle. CDR1 is SEHNR and CDR2 is FQNEAQ in the germline V gene (reference sequence). CDR3 region: CASSLAAASLNTEAFF. CDR3 nucleotides: TGTGCCAGCAGCTTAGCTGCGGCAAGCCTGAACACTGAAGCTTTCTTT.

This sequence joins TRBV6-1 and TRBJ1-6, with a tentative D call TRBD1 (6 bases). CDR1 and CDR2 from the germline V gene are MNHNS and SASEGT. The CDR3 consists of 17 residues. The ends were cut back, 5 bases at V and 5 bases at J, with 19 bases in the middle. The CDR3: CASSRSFRGLDNSPLHF. Written as DNA, the CDR3 is TGTGCCAGCAGTAGGTCGTTCAGGGGCCTAGATAATTCACCCCTCCACTTT.

A single count supports this clonotype. The rearrangement uses TRBV25-1 and TRBJ1-1, with TRBD1 as a possible D gene (5 bases). The CDR3 is 14 amino acids. Trimming removed 8 bases at V and 3 bases at J, with 16 bases between. CDR1 is MGHDK and CDR2 is SYGVNS in the germline V gene. In DNA form, the CDR3 reads TGTGCCAGCGCAGGGAAATCCCCTGACACTGAAGCTTTCTTT. Translating it yields CASAGKSPDTEAFF.

The chain joins TRBV6-2 or TRBV6-3 to TRBJ1-1, with unresolved D. The V end was cut by 2 bases, the J end by 5 bases, with 9 bases between. The germline V gene has CDR1 MNHEY and CDR2 SVGEGT. CDR3 size: 13 residues. The chain's CDR3 is CASSYKGLTEAFF. The CDR3 bases are TGTGCCAGCAGTTACAAAGGTTTGACTGAAGCTTTCTTT.

The V gene is TRBV20-1, the J gene TRBJ2-7, with 7 bases that match TRBD1. The trim removed 5 bases at V and 7 bases at J, leaving 20 bases unmatched. The CDR3 totals 16 residues. The V gene's germline CDR1 is DFQATT and CDR2 SNEGSKA (reference sequence). CDR3 in DNA: TGCAGTGCTGGGACGATCGGGACAGCATCGAAAGGGGAGCAGTACTTC. This codes for CSAGTIGTASKGEQYF.

The chain employs TRBV2 and TRBJ1-1; D ambiguous. Trimming took off 8 bases at V and 3 bases at J, with 13 bases between the two ends. The CDR3 is made up of 13 amino acids. Germline CDR1 SNHLY, CDR2 FYNNEI. The DNA for the CDR3 is TGTGCCAGCGGCTTCGCGTGGGACACTGAAGCTTTCTTT. It specifies CASGFAWDTEAFF.

The chain links TRBV12-3 or TRBV12-4 to TRBJ1-6; D unclear. The CDR3 consists of 16 residues. With 3 bases removed from V and 10 bases from J, the gap between germline ends came to 19 bases. CDR3 DNA sequence: TGTGCCAGCAGTTTGAACAGCCTGGGCCGTGGGTCACCCCTCCACTTT. Its protein is CASSLNSLGRGSPLHF.

The chain is built from TRBV10-3 and TRBJ1-2; D call uncertain. Between the trimmed V and J ends, which lost 10 bases and 6 bases, there was a span of 15 bases. Germline lookup yields CDR1 ENHRY and CDR2 SYGVKD. The CDR3 is made up of 12 amino acids. In DNA, the CDR3 is TGTGCCACCTCGGGAGTATCCCATGGCTACACCTTC. It specifies CATSGVSHGYTF.

V gene TRBV7-3 combines with J gene TRBJ2-2; 9 bases match TRBD1. The length of the CDR3 is 13 residues. Germline assignment: CDR1 SGHTA and CDR2 FQGTGA. V shed 5 bases, J shed 8 bases, and the junction held 3 bases outside the gene matches. The CDR3 loop reads CASSPGTGGELFF. CDR3 in DNA: TGTGCCAGCAGCCCTGGGACAGGGGGGGAGCTGTTTTTT.

This sequence joins TRBV7-8 and TRBJ2-5; 10 bases agree with TRBD2. Germline lookup yields CDR1 SGHVS and CDR2 FQNEAQ. The CDR3 consists of 17 residues. Trimming took 3 bases from V and 4 from J; bases not matched to a gene: 11. In nucleotides, the CDR3 is TGTGCCAGCAGCTTTGGCGCTAGCGGGGGCAGCGGAGAGACCCAGTACTTC. Translation gives CASSFGASGGSGETQYF.

In this sample, this clonotype turned up once. The gene calls are TRBV7-6 and TRBJ1-5; tentative D call: TRBD1 (5 bases). The CDR3 sequence is 15 residues long. Germline CDR1 reads SGHVS; CDR2 reads FNYEAQ. Trimming took off 1 base at V and 0 bases at J, with 7 bases between the two ends. The CDR3 is CASSLDGHSNQPQHF. The CDR3 DNA sequence: TGTGCCAGCAGCTTAGACGGACATAGCAATCAGCCCCAGCATTTT.

This clonotype was recorded once. This sequence joins TRBV7-2 and TRBJ2-1, with unresolved D. The ends were cut back, 6 bases at V and 6 bases at J, with 9 bases in the middle. This CDR3 has 12 amino acids. CDR1 SGHTA and CDR2 FQGNSA come from the germline V gene. The CDR3 region has the DNA TGTGCCAGCAGAAACCCGGGCAATGAGCAGTTCTTC. Amino acids: CASRNPGNEQFF.

This chain uses TRBV3-1 with TRBJ1-1; D uncertain. This CDR3 comprises 13 residues. The germline V gene has CDR1 LGHDT and CDR2 YNNKEL (reference sequence). V lost 1 base to trimming and J lost 1 base, with 4 bases between them. The CDR3 spells CASSQGANTEAFF. DNA for the CDR3: TGTGCCAGCAGCCAAGGGGCGAACACTGAAGCTTTCTTT.

The V and J genes are TRBV3-1 and TRBJ1-5; D not certain. V was shortened by 0 bases and J by 7 bases, with 7 bases between the two germline ends. The CDR3 sequence is 13 residues long. The germline V gene has CDR1 LGHDT and CDR2 YNNKEL (reference sequence). The CDR3 spells CASSQESRQPQHF. The CDR3 DNA is TGTGCCAGCAGCCAAGAGTCCCGACAGCCCCAGCATTTT.

This chain links TRBV19 with TRBJ2-5; 11 bases are a match to TRBD2. V shed 6 bases, J shed 7 bases, and the junction held 7 bases outside the gene matches. The CDR3 totals 14 residues. Germline CDR1 LNHDA, CDR2 SQIVND (reference sequence). CDR3 in DNA: TGTGCCAGTAGGACTAGCGGGACTGCATTGACCCAGTACTTC. Protein product: CASRTSGTALTQYF.

The chain combines TRBV6-5 with TRBJ2-7; D remains ambiguous. Germline V lookup: CDR1 MNHEY, CDR2 SVGAGI. CDR3 size: 12 residues. Trimming removed 4 bases from V and 4 bases from J, with 8 bases in between. CDR3 nucleotide sequence: TGTGCCAGCAGTTCCCCGATTTACGAGCAGTACTTC. Amino acids: CASSSPIYEQYF.

The chain uses TRBV6-1 and TRBJ2-7; a possible D gene is TRBD2 (6 bases). Germline values: CDR1 MNHNS, CDR2 SASEGT. The CDR3 length is 13 residues. V lost 0 bases to trimming and J lost 6 bases, with 9 bases between them. The CDR3 spells CASSEALGLEQYV. DNA for the CDR3: TGTGCCAGCAGTGAAGCCTTGGGACTCGAGCAGTACGTC.

The genes are TRBV5-4 and TRBJ2-7, with 9 bases matching TRBD2. With 5 bases clipped from V and 5 bases from J, the junction kept 8 bases outside the gene matches. CDR1 is SGHNT, CDR2 YYREEE, per germline (reference sequence). The CDR3 is 14 residues long. This chain's CDR3 is CASRSGLATHEQYF. In DNA form, the CDR3 reads TGTGCCAGCAGAAGTGGACTAGCGACCCACGAGCAGTACTTC.

V and J are TRBV15 and TRBJ2-5, with 7 bases matching TRBD2. CDR1 LNHNV and CDR2 YYDKDF come from the germline V gene (reference sequence). There are 16 residues in the CDR3. V dropped 1 base and J dropped 5; count of bases not matched to a gene: 10. CDR3 nucleotide sequence: TGTGCCACCAGCAGAGGAGGGCTAGCGGTGGGTGAGACCCAGTACTTC. Amino acid sequence: CATSRGGLAVGETQYF. Supplemented by reference TRBV15 and TRBJ2-5, the full variable domain reads DAMVIQNPRYQVTQFGKPVTLSCSQTLNHNVMYWYQQKSSQAPKLLFHYYDKDFNNEADTPDNFQSRRPNTSFCFLDIRSPGLGDTAMYLCATSRGGLAVGETQYFGPGTRLLVL.

The sample holds a few counts of this clonotype. V is TRBV9 and J is TRBJ1-1; TRBD1 might be the D (5 bases). The germline V gene encodes CDR1 SGDLS and CDR2 YYNGEE. The CDR3 sequence is 12 residues long. Trimming removed 4 bases at V and 3 bases at J, with 7 bases between. This CDR3 is CASSRGDTEAFF. The DNA for the CDR3 is TGTGCCAGCAGCCGGGGGGACACTGAAGCTTTCTTT. The whole variable domain, remainder taken from reference TRBV9 and TRBJ1-1, is DSGVTQTPKHLITATGQRVTLRCSPRSGDLSVYWYQQSLDQGLQFLIQYYNGEERAKGNILERFSAQQFPDLHSELNLSSLELGDSALYFCASSRGDTEAFFGQGTRLTVV.

The chain has TRBV7-3 and TRBJ2-1; 7 bases map to TRBD2. This CDR3 has 16 amino acids. Germline trimming cut 1 base from V and 4 bases from J; bases unmatched to any gene: 7. Germline CDR1 and CDR2: SGHTA and FQGTGA. This chain's CDR3 is CASSLMGGVAYNEQFF. The CDR3 DNA follows: TGTGCCAGCAGCTTAATGGGGGGGGTGGCGTACAATGAGCAGTTCTTC.

The rearrangement joins TRBV4-2 to TRBJ2-1; 10 bases are a match to TRBD2. CDR1 and CDR2 (germline): LGHNA, YNFKEQ. The CDR3 has 15 residues. V lost 1 base and J lost 6; bases outside the gene matches: 3. The DNA of the CDR3 is TGTGCCAGCAGCCAAGCGACTAGCGGGCGCAATGAGCAGTTCTTC. This translates into CASSQATSGRNEQFF.

This clonotype is a singleton in its sample. The chain combines TRBV2 with TRBJ1-1; no reliable D call. The germline gives CDR1 SNHLY, CDR2 FYNNEI. The V end was cut by 2 bases, the J end by 4 bases, with 8 bases between. The CDR3 is 13 residues long. The CDR3 region is CASSEQPTTEAFF. CDR3 in DNA: TGTGCCAGCAGTGAACAGCCCACCACTGAAGCTTTCTTT.

The chain carries TRBV29-1 and TRBJ1-1, with a tentative D call TRBD1 (5 bases). V was shortened by 2 bases and J by 0 bases, with 10 bases between the two germline ends. CDR1 SQVTM and CDR2 ANQGSEA come from the germline V gene. This CDR3 is built from 14 residues. CDR3 sequence: CSVELGQLNTEAFF. The CDR3 DNA sequence: TGCAGCGTTGAACTGGGGCAGCTGAACACTGAAGCTTTCTTT.

The CDR3 region has the DNA TGTGCCAGCAGCTCTATTACAGGGGCGCACCCTGAAGCTTTCTTT. It specifies CASSSITGAHPEAFF. The chain combines TRBV7-9 with TRBJ1-1; 7 positions match TRBD1. The ends lost 4 bases at V and 6 bases at J; junction bases unmatched: 11. Per germline, CDR1 SEHNR and CDR2 FQNEAQ (reference sequence). This CDR3 is 15 amino acids long.

The V and J genes are TRBV19 and TRBJ2-2; TRBD1 or TRBD2 may be the D gene (5 bases each). Germline CDR1 is LNHDA and CDR2 is SQIVND (reference sequence). The CDR3 consists of 13 residues. The V end was cut by 11 bases, the J end by 6 bases, with 16 bases between. Here the CDR3 reads CAGGPLGSGELFF. DNA for the CDR3: TGTGCCGGGGGACCGCTTGGGTCCGGGGAGCTGTTTTTT.

This chain uses TRBV25-1 with TRBJ2-1; D may match TRBD1 or TRBD2 (5 bases each). The germline V gene encodes CDR1 MGHDK and CDR2 SYGVNS. V gave up 4 bases and J gave up 3 bases, with 10 bases separating them. There are 14 residues in the CDR3. CDR3 loop: CASSAVGVYNEQFF. In nucleotides, the CDR3 is TGTGCCAGCAGTGCAGTGGGGGTCTACAATGAGCAGTTCTTC.

V gene TRBV7-2 combines with J gene TRBJ2-2, with TRBD2 matching over 11 bases. Germline CDR1 is SGHTA and CDR2 is FQGNSA. With V trimmed by 5 bases and J by 4 bases, 9 bases remained unmatched. There are 17 residues in the CDR3. Here the CDR3 DNA reads TGTGCCAGCAGCGTGGGCGCTAGCGGGAGGAGCACCGGGGAGCTGTTTTTT. Translating it yields CASSVGASGRSTGELFF.

V and J are TRBV20-1 and TRBJ2-7; 10 bases are a match to TRBD2. CDR3 length: 14 residues. The V gene's germline CDR1 is DFQATT and CDR2 SNEGSKA (reference sequence). V gave up 1 base and J gave up 4 bases; unmatched junction bases: 4. CDR3: CSARVAGGMYEQYF. CDR3 coding DNA: TGCAGTGCTAGAGTAGCGGGGGGCATGTACGAGCAGTACTTC.

The gene calls are TRBV7-2 and TRBJ2-1; tentatively, D is TRBD1 (5 bases). V was shortened by 2 bases and J by 0 bases, with 11 bases between the two germline ends. The CDR3 spans 16 residues. CDR1 is SGHTA and CDR2 is FQGNSA in the germline V gene. The CDR3 region is CASSLPGHFSYNEQFF. DNA of the CDR3: TGTGCCAGCAGCTTACCCGGACATTTCTCCTACAATGAGCAGTTCTTC.

In its sample, this clonotype was seen a few times. The V gene is TRBV11-2, the J gene TRBJ2-7; 7 bases are a match to TRBD1. The CDR3 consists of 15 residues. Trimming removed 4 bases from V and 1 base from J; junction bases left unmatched: 7. The germline gives CDR1 SGHAT, CDR2 FQNNGV. The CDR3 loop reads CASSSYRGRSYEQYF. As DNA, the CDR3 is TGTGCCAGCAGCTCGTACAGGGGTAGGTCCTACGAGCAGTACTTC.